This entry lists 22 T cell receptor beta chains sequenced from one sample in a study of T cells in women clearing cervical HPV infection (dated by TCRdb to the late 2010s). Library preparation employed the immunoSEQ multiplex PCR assay. In TCRdb, the immuneACCESS table is reduced to in-frame sequences with V and J assigned. These tables do not hold every clone; where another copy was compared, an unresolved V gene accounts for under half, and the others remain unexplained. The sample table records 30,000 to 35,000 clones. Roughly 8.4% of the sample is taken by the ten largest. The material sequenced was blood buffy coat. The receptors were sampled from a woman aged 18-70 years with a cervical HPV16 infection that either progressed to CIN3+ or cleared (not recorded which).

With respect to this clone: The sequenced fragment ends 3 residues before the CDR3 boundary, so the rest is inferred from the germline J gene. V is TRBV7-2 and J is TRBJ2-3; D is perhaps TRBD2 (6 bases). The CDR3 consists of 12 residues. Germline V gives CDR1 SGHTA, CDR2 FQGNSA. The CDR3 bases that were read are TGTGCCAGCAGCCGGGGAGGCGGGACG. Translated: CASSRGGGT. From start to end, the CDR3 is CASSRGGGTQYF.

Remarks on this clone: The read ends 3 residues shy of where the CDR3 ends; the end is completed using the germline J gene. The chain combines TRBV5-1 with TRBJ2-1, with 7 bases aligning to TRBD2. Germline V CDR1 and CDR2: SGHRS, YFSETQ. The V and J ends lost 0 bases and 5 bases, in that order; junction bases with no gene match: 17. The CDR3 length is 19 residues. CDR3: CASSLEAGPQWGTNNEQFF. The covered CDR3 bases are TGCGCCAGCAGCTTGGAAGCGGGGCCCCAATGGGGGACCAACAATGAG.

In the case of this clone: The read gets to within 3 residues of the CDR3 end, and the germline J gene fills in the rest. The V call is TRBV20-1, the J call TRBJ2-5, with TRBD1 identical over 9 bases. The CDR3 has 12 amino acids. CDR1 and CDR2 from the germline V gene are DFQATT and SNEGSKA (reference sequence). V trimming: 6 bases; J trimming: 4 bases; junction bases outside the gene matches: 3. CDR3 sequence: CSAVDRGETQYF. The covered CDR3 bases are TGCAGTGCCGTGGACAGGGGAGAGACC.

As for this clone: The sequence runs out 3 residues before the end of the CDR3; the remainder is reconstructed from the germline J gene. The chain joins TRBV11-1 to TRBJ2-3; 8 nucleotides line up with TRBD1. The CDR3 sequence is 14 residues long. Germline assignment: CDR1 SGHAT and CDR2 FQDESV (reference sequence). The chain's CDR3 is CASSGGTGQETQYF. The CDR3 bases that were read are TGTGCCAGCAGCGGAGGGACAGGCCAAGAGACG. The variable domain in full, completed from reference TRBV11-1 and TRBJ2-3, reads EAEVAQSPRYKITEKSQAVAFWCDPISGHATLYWYRQILGQGPELLVQFQDESVVDDSQLPKDRFSAERLKGVDSTLKIQPAELGDSAMYLCASSGGTGQETQYFGPGTRLTVL.

Regarding this clone: The read finishes 3 residues shy of the CDR3 end, and the germline J gene is used to complete it. V is TRBV20-1 and J is TRBJ2-3, with a tentative D call TRBD2 (6 bases). The CDR3 length is 15 residues. The V end lost 0 bases, the J end lost 5 bases, and 15 bases lay between the germline ends. In germline, CDR1 is DFQATT, CDR2 SNEGSKA (reference sequence). The part of the CDR3 DNA that was read is TGCAGTGCTAGAGAATTCGGGGGACTGGGAGATACG. It yields the protein CSAREFGGLGDT. From start to end, the CDR3 is CSAREFGGLGDTQYF.

Concerning this clone itself: The observed sequence ends 3 residues before the CDR3 terminus, with the missing tail filled in from the germline J gene. This chain connects TRBV20-1 to TRBJ2-7; 9 nucleotides align to TRBD1. This CDR3 comprises 14 residues. From germline, CDR1 is DFQATT and CDR2 SNEGSKA (reference sequence). V shed 3 bases, J shed 0 bases, and the junction held 3 bases outside the gene matches. The covered CDR3 bases are TGCAGTGCTAGGCACAGGGGGCGCTCCTACGAG. It is translated as CSARHRGRSYE. The entire CDR3 sequence reads CSARHRGRSYEQYF.

Points on this clone: The CDR3 extends 3 residues past the end of the read, so its final part is completed from the germline J gene. The rearrangement joins TRBV6-2 or TRBV6-3 to TRBJ1-1; D is unclear. Germline assignment: CDR1 MNHEY and CDR2 SVGEGT. The V gene lost 10 bases and the J gene lost 1 base, with 16 bases spanning the gap. This CDR3 contains 14 residues. CDR3 loop: CATSRGRTNTEAFF. The CDR3 DNA, read in part, is TGTGCCACCTCACGAGGCAGAACGAACACTGAA.

On this clone: The CDR3 end falls 3 residues outside the read, so it is completed with the germline J gene. This sequence joins TRBV14 and TRBJ2-5, with TRBD1 matching over 9 bases. Germline V gene data show CDR1 as SGHDN and CDR2 as FVKESK. The junction had 7 bases not matched to a gene; V was cut back by 4 bases and J by 4 bases. The length of the CDR3 is 15 residues. Incomplete CDR3 DNA: TGTGCCAGCAGCCGGCCGGGACAGGGAGGAGAGACC. This codes for CASSRPGQGGET. The whole CDR3 sequence reads CASSRPGQGGETQYF. The variable domain in full, completed from reference TRBV14 and TRBJ2-5, reads EAGVTQFPSHSVIEKGQTVTLRCDPISGHDNLYWYRRVMGKEIKFLLHFVKESKQDESGMPNNRFLAERTGGTYSTLKVQPAELEDSGVYFCASSRPGQGGETQYFGPGTRLLVL.

Points on this clone: The read comes to an end 3 residues before the CDR3 does, leaving the germline J gene to fill in the end. The chain joins TRBV13 to TRBJ2-5; TRBD1 matches 8 bases. In germline, CDR1 is PRHDT, CDR2 FYEKMQ (reference sequence). V was pared by 4 bases and J by 2 bases, with 6 bases of the junction left unmatched. The length of the CDR3 is 15 residues. CDR3 DNA (partial): TGTGCCAGCAGCTCTATCCGGACAGGGCAAGAGACC. This sequence encodes CASSSIRTGQET. Given in full, the CDR3 is CASSSIRTGQETQYF.

With respect to this clone: Read sequence stops 3 residues before the CDR3 end, and the germline J gene provides the missing end. The rearrangement joins TRBV6-2 or TRBV6-3 to TRBJ1-2; 8 positions agree with TRBD1. With V trimmed by 8 bases and J by 3 bases, 8 bases remained unmatched. Per the germline V gene, CDR1 is MNHEY and CDR2 is SVGEGT. This CDR3 contains 14 residues. The CDR3 DNA, read in part, is TGTGCCAGCGGGAGAGACAGGGGATACTATGGC. Its translation: CASGRDRGYYG. The full CDR3 reads CASGRDRGYYGYTF.

The DNA read from the CDR3 is TGTGCCAGCAGCTGGACTAGCGGGATAGGAGATACG. This sequence encodes CASSWTSGIGDT. The entire CDR3 sequence reads CASSWTSGIGDTQYF. V is TRBV2 and J is TRBJ2-3; 12 positions agree with TRBD2. The CDR3 end lies 3 residues beyond the end of the read and is filled in from the germline J gene. The CDR3 length is 15 residues. The germline CDR1 and CDR2 sequences are SNHLY and FYNNEI. The V and J ends lost 6 bases and 5 bases, in that order; junction bases with no gene match: 6.

Worth noting for this clone: The CDR3 end falls 3 residues outside the read, so it is completed with the germline J gene. This chain connects TRBV7-9 to TRBJ1-6; D is unresolved. V dropped 3 bases and J dropped 12 bases, with 9 bases sitting between them. CDR3 length: 12 amino acids. CDR1 SEHNR and CDR2 FQNEAQ come from the germline V gene (reference sequence). CDR3 DNA (partial): TGTGCCAGCAGCTTGGAGCTAGGACCC. Translated, it gives CASSLELGP. The CDR3 in its entirety is CASSLELGPLHF.

Regarding this clone: The CDR3 end lies 3 residues beyond the end of the read and is filled in from the germline J gene. The chain recombines TRBV7-2 with TRBJ2-1; a possible D gene is TRBD1 (6 bases). In germline, CDR1 is SGHTA, CDR2 FQGNSA. Trimming stripped 2 bases from V and 0 bases from J, with 8 bases between. There are 15 residues in the CDR3. The CDR3 protein is CASSLRGGSYNEQFF. The CDR3 bases that were read are TGTGCCAGCAGCTTAAGAGGGGGCTCCTACAATGAG. Combining the CDR3 with reference TRBV7-2 and TRBJ2-1 gives the whole variable domain GAGVSQSPSNKVTEKGKDVELRCDPISGHTALYWYRQSLGQGLEFLIYFQGNSAPDKSGLPSDRFSAERTGGSVSTLTIQRTQQEDSAVYLCASSLRGGSYNEQFFGPGTRLTVL.

Comments on this clone: Coverage ceases 3 residues before the CDR3 finishes, and the germline J gene fills in the end. The genes are TRBV6-2 or TRBV6-3 and TRBJ2-7; possibly TRBD1 for D (6 bases). V lost 6 bases and J lost 3, with 12 bases in between. The germline V gene has CDR1 MNHEY and CDR2 SVGEGT. The length of the CDR3 is 13 residues. CDR3 bases read: TGTGCCAGCAGCCTACAGGGAATCTACGAG. This sequence encodes CASSLQGIYE. The full CDR3 is CASSLQGIYEQYF.

Regarding this clone: The read gets to within 3 residues of the CDR3 end, and the germline J gene fills in the rest. The chain recombines TRBV7-2 with TRBJ1-2; D uncertain. The length of the CDR3 is 15 residues. Per the germline V gene, CDR1 is SGHTA and CDR2 is FQGNSA. CDR3 sequence reads: CASGRLATSTDTYTF. CDR3 DNA, as far as it was read: TGTGCCAGCGGCCGACTAGCGACTAGCACAGATACC.

On this clone itself: The read gets to within 3 residues of the CDR3 end, and the germline J gene fills in the rest. V usage is TRBV20-1 and J usage is TRBJ1-3; D uncertain. Trimming cost V 3 bases and J 5 bases, with 8 bases left between them. Germline V gives CDR1 DFQATT, CDR2 SNEGSKA (reference sequence). The CDR3 has 12 residues. CDR3 amino acids: CSASSTRNTIYF. Incomplete CDR3 DNA: TGCAGTGCTAGCTCCACTAGAAACACC.

On this clone: The read comes to an end 3 residues before the CDR3 does, leaving the germline J gene to fill in the end. The chain has TRBV5-6 and TRBJ1-2, with 7 positions matching TRBD1. Per the germline V gene, CDR1 is SGHDT and CDR2 is YYEEEE. The trim removed 2 bases at V and 7 bases at J, leaving 2 bases unmatched. CDR3 length: 12 residues. The CDR3 sequence: CASSFGTVGYTF. The sequenced CDR3 bases are TGTGCCAGCAGCTTCGGGACAGTTGGC.

The part of the CDR3 DNA that was read is TGCGCCAGCAGCTCGGGTCAGGGATTGGGAAGGGAGACG. Translating gives CASSSGQGLGRET. The entire CDR3 sequence reads CASSSGQGLGRETQYF. The chain carries TRBV5-1 and TRBJ2-3; either TRBD1 or TRBD2 may fit D (5 bases each). The DNA ends 3 residues before the CDR3 does, and the rest of the CDR3 is filled in from the germline J gene. The CDR3 extends over 16 amino acids. Germline CDR1 SGHRS, CDR2 YFSETQ. Full variable domain (rest looked up from reference TRBV5-1 and TRBJ2-3): KAGVTQTPRYLIKTRGQQVTLSCSPISGHRSVSWYQQTPGQGLQFLFEYFSETQRNKGNFPGRFSGRQFSNSRSEMNVSTLELGDSALYLCASSSGQGLGRETQYFGPGTRLTVL.

Note on this clone: The read terminates 3 residues ahead of where the CDR3 ends, so the germline J gene completes it. The chain links TRBV7-9 to TRBJ1-1; D not certain. V lost 5 bases to trimming and J lost 5 bases, with 6 bases between them. There are 11 residues in the CDR3. Germline V gene sequence: CDR1 SEHNR, CDR2 FQNEAQ (reference sequence). Here the CDR3 reads CASSLVTEAFF. The CDR3 DNA, read in part, is TGTGCCAGCAGCCTTGTGACTGAA.

Remarks on this clone: Coverage ceases 3 residues before the CDR3 finishes, and the germline J gene fills in the end. The V gene is TRBV7-9, the J gene TRBJ2-3, with D tentatively TRBD1 (5 bases). With 1 base removed from V and 7 bases from J, the gap between germline ends came to 9 bases. The V gene's germline CDR1 is SEHNR and CDR2 FQNEAQ (reference sequence). There are 13 residues in the CDR3. CDR3 DNA (partial): TGTGCCAGCAGCTTAGGCCAGGGAAATACG. Protein sequence: CASSLGQGNT. The CDR3 in its entirety is CASSLGQGNTQYF.

On this clone: The CDR3 end falls 3 residues outside the read, so it is completed with the germline J gene. The chain employs TRBV19 and TRBJ2-3; 14 nucleotides line up with TRBD2. The CDR3 runs 15 residues. Germline values: CDR1 LNHDA, CDR2 SQIVND (reference sequence). Losses at the gene ends were 4 bases for V and 5 bases for J; bases not matched to a gene: 2. CDR3: CASSTGLAGVDTQYF. The CDR3 bases that were read are TGTGCCAGTAGTACGGGACTAGCGGGAGTAGATACG.

Concerning this clone itself: One junction end does not reproduce the germline sequence, and a read error may be involved. The read finishes 3 residues shy of the CDR3 end, and the germline J gene is used to complete it. The sample carries other DNA sequences with the same CDR3. V and J are TRBV6-1 and TRBJ1-2; no clear D. The CDR3 is 15 residues long. Germline V gene data show CDR1 as MNHNS and CDR2 as SASEGT. CDR3 loop: CASSEGLGLNYGYTF. The CDR3 DNA, read in part, is TGTGCCAGCAGTGAAGGGTTAGGACTTAACTATGGA.